This record looks at one T cell receptor beta chain sequence and its context. These data are taken from a study of blood T cell repertoires in COVID-19. The overall study: The United States, Italy and Spain were the sources of the acute and convalescent COVID-19 samples.

Per the study methods: Reference gene primers were amplified, and this amplification served to estimate nucleated cell counts. Generated by immunoSEQ multiplex PCR, the TCRdb table keeps only in-frame clones and is missing some. D and trimming were read from the DNA, whereas the V and J calls and clone size are those reported in that table. The repertoire consists of around 150,000 clones, with about 80% occurring once and the leading ten covering 3% to 4.5%. Sequencing was done on a sample of peripheral blood. The receptor was derived from a woman in her fifties or sixties with acute or convalescent COVID-19.

The CDR3 bases are TGTGCCAGCAGCTTACTTCCGCGCGGGAGCTCCTACAATGAGCAGTTCTTC. Its protein is CASSLLPRGSSYNEQFF. This chain joins TRBV7-2 and TRBJ2-1, with 7 bases fitting TRBD2. The length of the CDR3 is 17 residues. Germline V lookup: CDR1 SGHTA, CDR2 FQGNSA. The J segment lost 0 bases and the V segment lost 2 bases, leaving 7 bases of the junction unmatched.